One and the same sample provided the 6 T cell receptor beta chains below, sequenced in a study of T-cell reconstitution after alpha-beta-depleted transplantation in children. Unique molecular identifiers were used in preparing the TCRbeta library. Via MiXCR, TCRdb re-called the PCR reads, giving one row per CDR3 protein. The sample lists 900,000 or so distinct CDR3 sequences, under 20% seen once, with roughly 5% in the top ten. The material sequenced was PBMCs, mostly from graft donor cells, taken 360 days after TCRalphabeta/CD19-depleted stem cell transplant. All receptors derive from a male patient under 18 who had a stem cell transplant for acute lymphoblastic leukemia, so the T cells may come from the graft donor.

The gene calls are TRBV7-9 and TRBJ1-5, with unresolved D. This CDR3 has 15 residues. The V gene lost 0 bases and the J gene lost 2 bases, with 8 bases spanning the gap. CDR1 SEHNR and CDR2 FQNEAQ come from the germline V gene (reference sequence). CDR3 in amino acids: CASSLAGIGNQPQHF. The CDR3 bases are TGTGCCAGCAGCTTAGCGGGAATCGGCAATCAGCCCCAGCATTTT.

The chain couples TRBV10-2 to TRBJ2-1; perhaps TRBD1 as D (5 bases). V lost 6 bases and J lost 0, with 9 bases in between. The germline gives CDR1 WSHSY, CDR2 SAAADI. This CDR3 is 14 amino acids long. For the CDR3, the DNA is TGCGCCAGCAGGACAGCAAGCTCCTACAATGAGCAGTTCTTC. Translating it yields CASRTASSYNEQFF.

Only a few counts were recorded for this clonotype. This chain connects TRBV10-3 to TRBJ2-1; D perhaps matches TRBD2 (6 bases). The germline CDR1 and CDR2 sequences are ENHRY and SYGVKD. The germline V and J ends were trimmed by 11 bases and 9 bases, with 14 bases remaining between them. The length of the CDR3 is 11 residues. CDR3 in amino acids: CAARGGGEQFF. The CDR3 DNA follows: TGTGCCGCTCGGGGAGGTGGTGAGCAGTTCTTC.

The chain combines TRBV27 with TRBJ2-1; TRBD2 matches 16 bases. The germline V gene encodes CDR1 MNHEY and CDR2 SMNVEV (reference sequence). V dropped 2 bases and J dropped 2; count of bases not matched to a gene: 9. The CDR3 contains 20 residues. CDR3 DNA: TGTGCCAGCAGTTTAAGGGGCGGGACTAGCGGGAGGGGAGCCTACAATGAGCAGTTCTTC. The encoded protein is CASSLRGGTSGRGAYNEQFF.

The CDR3 sequence: CSARDGGREGFF. The CDR3 DNA is TGCAGTGCTAGAGATGGCGGCAGGGAAGGCTTCTTT. V and J are TRBV20-1 and TRBJ1-1; weak D call: TRBD1 (5 bases). The germline V gene has CDR1 DFQATT and CDR2 SNEGSKA (reference sequence). Trimming took 0 bases from V and 14 from J, leaving 16 bases between them. The CDR3 is 12 residues long.

This clonotype was seen only a few times. This rearrangement joins TRBV4-1 to TRBJ2-1, with TRBD2 as a possible D gene (6 bases). The V end lost 2 bases, the J end lost 9 bases, and 17 bases lay between the germline ends. This CDR3 comprises 15 residues. Germline V lookup: CDR1 MGHRA, CDR2 YSYEKL. The CDR3 region has the DNA TGCGCCAGCAGCCAACTAGGGGATCTAGCGCGTGAGCAGTTCTTC. Encoded protein: CASSQLGDLAREQFF.